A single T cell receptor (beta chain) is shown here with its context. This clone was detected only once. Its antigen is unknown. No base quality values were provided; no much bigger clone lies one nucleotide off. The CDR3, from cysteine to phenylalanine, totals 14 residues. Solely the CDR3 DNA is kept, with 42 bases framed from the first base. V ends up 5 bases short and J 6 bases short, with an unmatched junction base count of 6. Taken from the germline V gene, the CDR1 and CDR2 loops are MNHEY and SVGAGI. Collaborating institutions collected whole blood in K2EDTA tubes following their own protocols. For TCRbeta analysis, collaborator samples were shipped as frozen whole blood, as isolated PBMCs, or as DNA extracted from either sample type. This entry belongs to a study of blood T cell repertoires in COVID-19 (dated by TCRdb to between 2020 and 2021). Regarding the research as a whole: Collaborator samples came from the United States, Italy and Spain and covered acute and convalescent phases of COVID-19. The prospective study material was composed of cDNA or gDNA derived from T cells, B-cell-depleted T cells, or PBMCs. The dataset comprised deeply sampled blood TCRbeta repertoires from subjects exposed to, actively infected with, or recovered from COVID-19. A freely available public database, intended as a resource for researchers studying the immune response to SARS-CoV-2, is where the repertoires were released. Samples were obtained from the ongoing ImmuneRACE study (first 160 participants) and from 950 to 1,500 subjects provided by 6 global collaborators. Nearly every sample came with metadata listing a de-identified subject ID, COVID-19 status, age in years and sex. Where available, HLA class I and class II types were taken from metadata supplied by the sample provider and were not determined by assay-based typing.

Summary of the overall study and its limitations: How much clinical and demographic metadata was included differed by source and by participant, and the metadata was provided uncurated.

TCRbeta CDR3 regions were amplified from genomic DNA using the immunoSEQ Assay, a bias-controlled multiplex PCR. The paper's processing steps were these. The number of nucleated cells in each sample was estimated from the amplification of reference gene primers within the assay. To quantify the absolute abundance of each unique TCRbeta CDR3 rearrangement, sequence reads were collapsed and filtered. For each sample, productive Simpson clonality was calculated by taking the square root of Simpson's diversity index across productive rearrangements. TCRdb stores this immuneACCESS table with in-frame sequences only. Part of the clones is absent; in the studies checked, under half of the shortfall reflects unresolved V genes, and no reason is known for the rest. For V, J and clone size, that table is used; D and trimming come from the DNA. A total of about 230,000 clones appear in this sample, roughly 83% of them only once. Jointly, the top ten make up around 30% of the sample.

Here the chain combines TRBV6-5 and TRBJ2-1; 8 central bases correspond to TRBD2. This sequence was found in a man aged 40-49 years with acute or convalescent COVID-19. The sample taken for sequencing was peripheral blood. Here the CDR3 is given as CASSLAGVTNEQFF. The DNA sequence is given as TGTGCCAGCAGTCTAGCGGGCGTCACCAATGAGCAGTTCTTC.